The 19 T cell receptor beta chains given below trace back to one sample, sequenced in a study of patients and donors after allogeneic stem cell transplantation. From the RT-PCR reads, TCRdb called clonotypes with MiXCR, one entry per CDR3 protein. The top ten clones hold 33% of a sample with more than 150,000 distinct CDR3 sequences, 41% of them seen once. The sequenced sample was blood, either unsorted or a sorted T cell fraction (not recorded which). The receptors here all came from a human donor who was either an allogeneic HSCT recipient or a stem cell or donor lymphocyte infusion donor (not recorded which). It is not recorded whose cells these are; they may come from a transplant donor.

Regarding this clonotype: One junction end disagrees with the germline gene, perhaps due to a read error. The rearrangement joins TRBV7-7 to TRBJ2-1; 7 nucleotides align to TRBD2. This CDR3 region has 17 residues. Germline CDR1 reads SSHAT; CDR2 reads FNYEAQ (reference sequence). CDR3 sequence: CASSASDTSASYNEQFF. Here the CDR3 DNA reads TGTGCTAGCAGCGCCTCAGATACTAGCGCGAGTTACAATGAGCAGTTCTTC.

This clonotype appeared a few times. V is TRBV5-1 and J is TRBJ2-3, with no clear D. This CDR3 comprises 13 residues. Deletions cut 4 bases from V and 2 bases from J, with 8 bases between. CDR1 is SGHRS and CDR2 is YFSETQ in the germline V gene. CDR3 nucleotide sequence: TGCGCCAGCAGCCTCACCTACACAGATACGCAGTATTTT. Its protein product is CASSLTYTDTQYF.

The V and J genes are TRBV7-9 and TRBJ1-1; the match to TRBD1 covers 7 bases. This CDR3 is 14 amino acids long. Germline V gives CDR1 SEHNR, CDR2 FQNEAQ (reference sequence). V was pared by 5 bases and J by 4 bases, with 7 bases of the junction left unmatched. CDR3: CASSGRQGTTEAFF. The CDR3 DNA is TGTGCCAGCAGCGGACGACAGGGTACCACTGAAGCTTTCTTT.

The rearrangement uses TRBV12-3 or TRBV12-4 and TRBJ1-4, with D uncertain. This CDR3 comprises 12 residues. The V end lost 3 bases, the J end lost 8 bases, and 7 bases lay between the germline ends. The CDR3 reads CASSFDREKLFF. CDR3 DNA sequence: TGTGCCAGCAGTTTTGACCGCGAAAAACTGTTTTTT.

This clonotype was seen only a few times. The chain combines TRBV6-6 with TRBJ1-3; no clear D gene. CDR3 size: 17 residues. From germline, CDR1 is MNHNY and CDR2 SVGAGI (reference sequence). V gave up 2 bases and J gave up 0 bases, with 14 bases separating them. DNA for the CDR3: TGTGCCAGCAGTTACAAGGCGCCCCAAAACTCTGGAAACACCATATATTTT. Protein: CASSYKAPQNSGNTIYF.

The chain joins TRBV7-9 to TRBJ1-5; D ambiguous. Deletions cut 1 base from V and 1 base from J, with 11 bases between. The germline V gene has CDR1 SEHNR and CDR2 FQNEAQ (reference sequence). The CDR3 is 16 residues long. In nucleotides, the CDR3 is TGTGCCAGCAGCTTAGTAAGTCCTGAAAGCAATCAGCCCCAGCATTTT. It is translated as CASSLVSPESNQPQHF.

The rearrangement uses TRBV30 and TRBJ1-5, with a tentative D call TRBD1 (6 bases). V was pared by 7 bases and J by 4 bases, with 17 bases between. Per germline, CDR1 GTSNPN and CDR2 SVGIG (reference sequence). This CDR3 is 14 amino acids long. DNA for the CDR3: TGTGCCTCCGGTCAGGGGCCCTTGAATCAGCCCCAGCATTTT. Translation gives CASGQGPLNQPQHF.

This chain links TRBV25-1 with TRBJ2-1; 10 nucleotides line up with TRBD1. Germline CDR1 reads MGHDK; CDR2 reads SYGVNS. V lost 8 bases to trimming and J lost 4 bases; unmatched junction nucleotides: 5. The CDR3 runs to 14 residues. The CDR3 protein is CASGSGQGYNEQFF. The CDR3 DNA reads TGTGCCAGCGGCTCGGGACAGGGGTACAATGAGCAGTTCTTC.

The J gene is TRBJ1-3, the V gene TRBV12-3 or TRBV12-4; D is possibly TRBD1 (5 bases). The CDR3 spans 15 residues. V was pared by 8 bases and J by 0 bases, with 14 bases between. The CDR3 nucleotides are TGTGCCAGCGATGACAGCACTGACTCTGGAAACACCATATATTTT. It specifies CASDDSTDSGNTIYF.

This clonotype was seen only a few times. V is TRBV12-3 or TRBV12-4 and J is TRBJ1-5, with a tentative D call TRBD1 (5 bases). CDR3 length: 14 residues. V was pared by 3 bases and J by 5 bases, with 11 bases between. The CDR3 sequence: CASSFRWGDQPQHF. The CDR3 bases are TGTGCCAGCAGTTTCCGGTGGGGGGATCAGCCCCAGCATTTT.

This clonotype came up a few times. The genes are TRBV5-5 and TRBJ1-5; D possibly corresponds to TRBD1 (6 bases). CDR3 length: 14 amino acids. The V end was cut by 2 bases, the J end by 4 bases, with 10 bases between. Germline lookup yields CDR1 SGHKS and CDR2 YYEKEE (reference sequence). In DNA form, the CDR3 reads TGTGCCAGCAGCTTCCCAGGGACAAATCAGCCCCAGCATTTT. This codes for CASSFPGTNQPQHF.

CDR3 loop: CASSHTTGQNTEAFF. The CDR3 region has the DNA TGCGCCAGCAGCCATACGACAGGCCAGAACACTGAAGCTTTCTTT. This chain uses TRBV4-1 with TRBJ1-1; maybe TRBD1 (6 bases). Trimming took 3 bases from V and 1 from J, leaving 12 bases between them. Germline V lookup: CDR1 MGHRA, CDR2 YSYEKL. The CDR3 loop spans 15 amino acids.

With regard to this clonotype: One end of the junction is discordant with germline, which a read error may explain. The gene calls are TRBV7-7 and TRBJ1-3; TRBD1 aligns across 7 bases. The CDR3 spans 15 residues. Germline CDR1 reads SSHAT; CDR2 reads FNYEAQ (reference sequence). The chain's CDR3 is CASSPNRGSGNTIYF. The CDR3 DNA reads TGTGCTAGCAGTCCAAACAGGGGATCTGGAAACACCATATATTTT.

The CDR3 DNA reads as TGCGCCAGCAGCCAATTTCTCTGGCAGTTCTTC. Protein product: CASSQFLWQFF. The rearrangement joins TRBV4-1 to TRBJ2-1, with unresolved D. Trimming shortened V by 2 bases and J by 12 bases, and 8 bases separated the two germline ends. This CDR3 has 11 residues. The germline V gene encodes CDR1 MGHRA and CDR2 YSYEKL.

This clonotype has just a few counts. V gene TRBV5-6 combines with J gene TRBJ1-1, with D unclear. The length of the CDR3 is 12 residues. Trimming left V 2 bases short and J 11 bases short, with 13 bases between. Germline V gene lookup returns CDR1 SGHDT and CDR2 YYEEEE. In DNA form, the CDR3 reads TGTGCCAGCAGCTTTAAAGGCCAAGGGGCTTTCTTT. Translating it yields CASSFKGQGAFF.

This clonotype was seen more than once but under ten times. The gene calls are TRBV15 and TRBJ1-2; the D is unclear. Germline loops: CDR1 LNHNV, CDR2 YYDKDF (reference sequence). V lost 0 bases, J lost 8 bases, and 16 bases lay in between. This CDR3 is built from 15 residues. Here the CDR3 DNA reads TGTGCCACCAGCAGAGAGGTCGGGTTGGCGCGGGGCTACACCTTC. Translating gives CATSREVGLARGYTF.

This clonotype has just a few counts. This chain uses TRBV7-3 with TRBJ1-4; D remains unclear. CDR3 length: 14 residues. V lost 3 bases to trimming and J lost 7 bases, with 12 bases between them. The germline V gene encodes CDR1 SGHTA and CDR2 FQGTGA. CDR3 coding DNA: TGTGCCAGCAGCTTCCCCGGGGTCACTGAAAAACTGTTTTTT. Encoded protein: CASSFPGVTEKLFF.

This clonotype has a handful of counts. The chain uses TRBV15 and TRBJ2-7; TRBD1 agrees at 9 bases. The CDR3 extends over 16 amino acids. The J segment lost 3 bases and the V segment lost 0 bases, leaving 6 bases of the junction unmatched. Germline CDR1 and CDR2: LNHNV and YYDKDF (reference sequence). CDR3 residues: CATSRENSGQGYEQYF. For the CDR3, the DNA is TGTGCCACCAGCAGAGAGAATTCGGGACAGGGCTACGAGCAGTACTTC.

This chain joins TRBV11-2 and TRBJ2-5, with 10 bases that match TRBD1. The V segment lost 4 bases and the J segment 7 bases; nucleotides outside the gene matches: 6. Looked up from germline, CDR1 is SGHAT and CDR2 is FQNNGV. This CDR3 is built from 14 residues. CDR3 nucleotide sequence: TGTGCCAGCAGCTCCGACAGGGGGCGGGCGACCCAGTACTTC. Translated: CASSSDRGRATQYF.